The 13 T cell receptor beta chains reported below all come from one sample, sequenced in a study of blood T cell repertoires in COVID-19. Sequencing used immunoSEQ multiplex PCR; TCRdb keeps in-frame clones, though not all of them. The top ten hold less than 2% of the sample, which has about 140,000 clones, approximately 84% seen once. Specimen: peripheral blood. The receptors here all came from a woman in her fifties or sixties with acute or convalescent COVID-19.

Only a few counts were recorded for this clone. V is TRBV5-1 and J is TRBJ1-1; 12 bases match TRBD1. Germline V gene data show CDR1 as SGHRS and CDR2 as YFSETQ. The CDR3 has 17 amino acids. J was trimmed by 1 base and V by 3 bases; bases with no gene match: 7. CDR3: CASSSGTGGKTNTEAFF. As DNA, the CDR3 is TGCGCCAGCAGCTCCGGGACAGGGGGCAAAACGAACACTGAAGCTTTCTTT. The whole variable domain, filled in from reference TRBV5-1 and TRBJ1-1, reads KAGVTQTPRYLIKTRGQQVTLSCSPISGHRSVSWYQQTPGQGLQFLFEYFSETQRNKGNFPGRFSGRQFSNSRSEMNVSTLELGDSALYLCASSSGTGGKTNTEAFFGQGTRLTVV.

The J gene is TRBJ2-3, the V gene TRBV30; 10 bases line up with TRBD2. CDR3 length: 16 amino acids. J was trimmed by 2 bases and V by 0 bases; bases with no gene match: 5. In germline, CDR1 is GTSNPN, CDR2 SVGIG (reference sequence). CDR3: CAWSVYSGGITDTQYF. The DNA of the CDR3 is TGTGCCTGGAGTGTTTATAGCGGGGGGATCACAGATACGCAGTATTTT.

The rearrangement links TRBV19 to TRBJ2-2; 8 bases match TRBD1. Germline CDR1 and CDR2: LNHDA and SQIVND (reference sequence). The CDR3 is 16 residues long. The V and J ends lost 7 bases and 3 bases, in that order; junction bases with no gene match: 10. The DNA of the CDR3 is TGTGCCAGTATCGGGTGGACAGGGAGGTACACCGGGGAGCTGTTTTTT. It codes for CASIGWTGRYTGELFF.

The J gene is TRBJ2-7, the V gene TRBV30; D may be TRBD2 (6 bases). CDR3 length: 12 residues. V was shortened by 4 bases and J by 5 bases, with 12 bases between the two germline ends. Germline CDR1 is GTSNPN and CDR2 is SVGIG (reference sequence). In DNA, the CDR3 is TGTGCCTGGACCGACGGGAGTAACGAGCAGTACTTC. Encoded protein: CAWTDGSNEQYF.

The gene calls are TRBV5-6 and TRBJ1-1, with D possibly being TRBD1 (5 bases). V was clipped by 2 bases and J by 6 bases, with 14 bases between them. This CDR3 contains 14 residues. From germline, CDR1 is SGHDT and CDR2 YYEEEE. The CDR3 loop is CASSLSQGWAEAFF. The CDR3 DNA sequence: TGTGCCAGCAGCTTAAGTCAGGGCTGGGCTGAAGCTTTCTTT.

This chain uses TRBV27 with TRBJ2-5; 8 bases are a match to TRBD2. After removal of 3 bases from V and 4 bases from J, the junction contained 10 bases not matched to a gene. Germline CDR1 reads MNHEY; CDR2 reads SMNVEV (reference sequence). The CDR3 spans 16 residues. The CDR3 DNA reads as TGTGCCAGCAGTTTGCTTAGTCGGGAGGGTCTAGAGACCCAGTACTTC. Protein sequence: CASSLLSREGLETQYF.

The rearrangement links TRBV6-5 to TRBJ1-1; tentatively, D is TRBD1 (6 bases). Trimming left V 6 bases short and J 5 bases short, with 13 bases between. The CDR3 totals 13 residues. CDR1 and CDR2 from the germline V gene are MNHEY and SVGAGI. The DNA for the CDR3 is TGTGCCAGCAGCCGGGGGAGGGGGACTGAAGCTTTCTTT. Amino acids: CASSRGRGTEAFF.

V usage is TRBV6-5 and J usage is TRBJ2-3, with 9 bases matching TRBD2. This CDR3 region has 15 residues. CDR1 MNHEY and CDR2 SVGAGI come from the germline V gene. With 6 bases clipped from V and 0 bases from J, the junction kept 4 bases outside the gene matches. The CDR3 is CASRLAGSSTDTQYF. CDR3 nucleotide sequence: TGTGCCAGCAGGCTAGCGGGATCTAGCACAGATACGCAGTATTTT.

The genes are TRBV28 and TRBJ2-3; 9 bases align to TRBD2. The trim removed 6 bases at V and 5 bases at J, leaving 12 bases unmatched. The V gene's germline CDR1 is MDHEN and CDR2 SYDVKM. This CDR3 has 16 amino acids. CDR3 sequence: CASSPLGSGSGDTQYF. Written as DNA, the CDR3 is TGTGCCAGCAGCCCACTGGGTAGCGGGAGTGGAGATACGCAGTATTTT.

This chain joins TRBV23-1 and TRBJ1-5, with 9 bases matching TRBD1. TRBV23-1 is filed as an ORF, its function uncertain. Unmatched junction bases numbered 17, after V lost 4 bases and J lost 13 bases. The CDR3 extends over 16 amino acids. CDR3 sequence: CASSRWGQGSRQIQHF. CDR3 DNA: TGCGCCAGCAGTCGTTGGGGACAGGGCTCCCGGCAAATTCAGCATTTT.

The V call is TRBV5-1, the J call TRBJ2-7; a possible D gene is TRBD2 (6 bases). There are 14 residues in the CDR3. The V gene's germline CDR1 is SGHRS and CDR2 YFSETQ. Trimming cost V 7 bases and J 4 bases, with 18 bases left between them. Written as DNA, the CDR3 is TGCGCCAGCTCCCGCCGGGACGGGACTTACGAGCAGTACTTC. Translated, it gives CASSRRDGTYEQYF.

The rearrangement joins TRBV6-1 to TRBJ2-1; D not certain. Germline assignment: CDR1 MNHNS and CDR2 SASEGT. The CDR3 extends over 13 amino acids. V lost 7 bases to trimming and J lost 9 bases, with 16 bases between them. DNA of the CDR3: TGTGCCAGCACCGGCGCCTACTACGGTGAGCAGTTCTTC. Translation: CASTGAYYGEQFF.

The chain's CDR3 is CASSIRPPGDQPQHF. CDR3 sequence (DNA): TGTGCCAGTAGTATTCGGCCGCCGGGGGATCAGCCCCAGCATTTT. The chain recombines TRBV19 with TRBJ1-5; D may be TRBD1 (5 bases). The CDR3 is 15 amino acids. Trimming removed 3 bases from V and 5 bases from J, with 14 bases in between. Germline V CDR1 and CDR2: LNHDA, SQIVND (reference sequence).